A selection of T cell receptor beta chains follows, all from one sample in a study of multiple sclerosis patients with progressive multifocal leukoencephalopathy. The assay was immunoSEQ multiplex PCR, and TCRdb's table has in-frame clones only and misses some. Of tens of thousands of clones in the sample, 75% to 90% were seen once. The input for sequencing was PBMCs, taken from a patient treated with natalizumab. These receptors were collected from a woman aged 30 to 39 with progressive multifocal leukoencephalopathy. CDR3s leave out the opening cysteine and the closing phenylalanine or tryptophan.

J | length | V | CDR3
NA | 13 | TRBV19 | ASSIGGTGFYEQY
TRBJ2-7 | 11 | TRBV7-6 | ASSFKQGNEQY
TRBJ2-1 | 9 | TRBV20-1 | SARENNEQF
TRBJ2-3 | 11 | TRBV5-6 | ASSLEGSDTQY
TRBJ1-3 | 13 | TRBV6-5 | ASSYERGAGNTIY
TRBJ1-2 | 16 | TRBV28 | ASSYLAPIDLAGYGYT
TRBJ2-2 | 12 | TRBV6-6 | ASTGSTNTGELF
TRBJ2-7 | 12 | TRBV4-3 | ASSQDIWGGEQY
TRBJ2-1 | 8 | TRBV30 | AWAGNEQF
TRBJ2-5 | 13 | TRBV27 | ASPGLAVLQETQY
TRBJ2-1 | 12 | TRBV5-6 | ASSLLRGVAEQF
TRBJ2-7 | 14 | TRBV6-6 | ASSYSRAGQVYEQY
TRBJ2-7 | 11 | TRBV2 | ASKSPGADEQY
TRBJ1-5 | 14 | TRBV19 | ASSISVWTGDQPQH
TRBJ1-6 | 13 | TRBV10-2 | ASSIQGKRNSPLH
TRBJ2-1 | 14 | TRBV5-4 | ASSYLTITLNNEQF
TRBJ2-1 | 13 | TRBV27 | ASRPDSGGYNEQF
TRBJ1-1 | 12 | TRBV21-1 | ATTPRHLNTEAF
TRBJ1-1 | 11 | TRBV4-3 | ASSLTTGAEAF
TRBJ1-5 | 11 | TRBV6-5 | ATGTLSNQPQH
TRBJ2-7 | 15 | TRBV7-7 | ASQLYFPGDKSHEQY
TRBJ1-2 | 12 | TRBV9 | AGPLTGFNYGYT
TRBJ1-2 | 9 | TRBV29-1 | SVEERGGYT
TRBJ2-7 | 10 | TRBV11-2 | ASSLDLREQY
TRBJ2-1 | 21 | TRBV13 | ASSTRRLAGVPSAAHSYNEQF
TRBJ1-1 | 11 | TRBV2 | ASRGSLNTEAF
TRBJ2-1 | 9 | TRBV29-1 | SVIPTAEQF
TRBJ2-2 | 12 | TRBV29-1 | SVDPRGNTGELF
TRBJ2-2 | 12 | TRBV7-9 | ASSFLVRTGELF
TRBJ1-2 | 12 | TRBV6-4 | ASSDSRGANGYT
TRBJ1-3 | 12 | TRBV9 | ASSVEGSGNTIY
TRBJ2-3 | 14 | TRBV5-1 | ASSLDRAGYADTQY
TRBJ2-7 | 11 | TRBV30 | AWDPGRSYEQY
TRBJ1-1 | 9 | TRBV30 | AGFSVTEAF
TRBJ2-3 | 10 | TRBV7-9 | ASSLDFDTQY
TRBJ1-1 | 10 | TRBV2 | ASSAVSTEAF
TRBJ2-7 | 13 | TRBV7-2 | ASSLKGDSEYEQY
TRBJ2-7 | 11 | TRBV5-6 | ASSYSGVAEQY
TRBJ2-3 | 14 | TRBV29-1 | SASDERRTGTDTQY
TRBJ2-7 | 12 | TRBV5-1 | ASSLRGTGYEQY
TRBJ2-1 | 16 | TRBV2 | ASRGTSGGPRTYNEQF
TRBJ2-7 | 11 | TRBV6-5 | ASGSSGRNEQY
TRBJ1-5 | 12 | TRBV5-8 | ASRQDKGDQPQH
NA | 13 | TRBV4-1 | ASSQFQGLSYEQY
TRBJ1-1 | 13 | TRBV30 | AWSTRTVAGTEAF
TRBJ2-1 | 13 | TRBV28 | ASSILAVAYNEQF
TRBJ1-2 | 13 | TRBV30 | AWSPWESGDYGYT
TRBJ2-2 | 13 | TRBV9 | ASSLLGVNTGELF
TRBJ2-2 | 12 | TRBV6-5 | ASSQPGQPGELF
TRBJ1-2 | 12 | TRBV6-4 | ASSDGMGGYGYT
TRBJ2-5 | 11 | TRBV15 | ATSNLGGETQY
TRBJ2-7 | 12 | TRBV15 | ATSSPGLADEQY
TRBJ1-1 | 11 | TRBV29-1 | SVAGRLEIEAF